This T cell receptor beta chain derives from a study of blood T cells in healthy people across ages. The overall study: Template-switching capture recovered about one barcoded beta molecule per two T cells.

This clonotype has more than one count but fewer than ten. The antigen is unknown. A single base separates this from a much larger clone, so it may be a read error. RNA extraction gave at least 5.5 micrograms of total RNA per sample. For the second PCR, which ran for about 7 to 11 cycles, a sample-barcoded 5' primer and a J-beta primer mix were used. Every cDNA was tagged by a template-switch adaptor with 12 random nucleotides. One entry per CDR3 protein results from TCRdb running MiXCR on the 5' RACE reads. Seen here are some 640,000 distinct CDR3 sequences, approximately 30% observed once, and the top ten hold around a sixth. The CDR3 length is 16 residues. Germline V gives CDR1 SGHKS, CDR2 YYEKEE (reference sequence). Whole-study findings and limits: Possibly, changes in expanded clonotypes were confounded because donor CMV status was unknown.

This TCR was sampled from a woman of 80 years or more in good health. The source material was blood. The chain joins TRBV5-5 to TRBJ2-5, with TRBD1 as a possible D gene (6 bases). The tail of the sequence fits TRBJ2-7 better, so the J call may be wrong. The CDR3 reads CASSLVAARGSDEQYF. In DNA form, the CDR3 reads TGTGCCAGCAGCTTGGTCGCGGCCAGGGGCTCCGACGAGCAGTACTTC.